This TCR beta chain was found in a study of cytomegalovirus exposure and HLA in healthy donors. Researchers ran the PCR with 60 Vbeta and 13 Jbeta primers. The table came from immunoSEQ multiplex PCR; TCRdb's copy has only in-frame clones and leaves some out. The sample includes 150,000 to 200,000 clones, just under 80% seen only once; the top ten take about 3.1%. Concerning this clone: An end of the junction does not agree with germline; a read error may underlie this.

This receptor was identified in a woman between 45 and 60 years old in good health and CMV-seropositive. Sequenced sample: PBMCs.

As DNA, the CDR3 is TGTGCCGTCGAGCGGGGGGCTGGAAAAAACAGTCAGTACTTC. It translates to CAVERGAGKNSQYF. The chain combines TRBV7-9 with TRBJ2-4; TRBD2 matches 9 bases. Germline-derived CDR1 and CDR2 are SEHNR and FQNEAQ (reference sequence). This CDR3 region has 14 residues.